The 10 T cell receptor beta chains below come from one sample, sequenced in a study of OX40 agonist ivuxolimab in advanced cancers. Libraries were prepared by immunoSEQ multiplex PCR; TCRdb keeps only in-frame clonotypes and omits some of them. The sample lists approximately 23,000 clones, approximately 86% occurring once. Sequenced here: CD4+ or CD8+ T cells sorted from blood, sampled in a trial of the OX40 agonist ivuxolimab. The source of these receptors is an adult with an advanced solid tumor such as melanoma, head and neck, liver or kidney cancer.

The V call is TRBV5-6, the J call TRBJ2-1, with D perhaps matching TRBD1 (6 bases). The CDR3 sequence is 15 residues long. From germline, CDR1 is SGHDT and CDR2 YYEEEE. With 5 bases removed from V and 6 bases from J, the gap between germline ends came to 18 bases. The CDR3 sequence is CASSTGLGGINEQFF. DNA of the CDR3: TGTGCCAGCAGTACAGGGTTAGGGGGAATCAATGAGCAGTTCTTC.

This rearrangement joins TRBV7-9 to TRBJ1-1, with unresolved D. Germline loops: CDR1 SEHNR, CDR2 FQNEAQ (reference sequence). Trimming stripped 2 bases from V and 4 bases from J, with 8 bases between. The length of the CDR3 is 13 residues. CDR3 sequence reads: CASSLSSTTEAFF. Here the CDR3 DNA reads TGTGCCAGCAGCTTATCGTCGACCACTGAAGCTTTCTTT.

CDR3 sequence reads: CASSHPSGTEAFF. CDR3 DNA sequence: TGTGCCAGCAGCCACCCCTCGGGCACTGAAGCTTTCTTT. The chain combines TRBV6-5 with TRBJ1-1; D is ambiguous. Trimming took 6 bases from V and 4 from J, leaving 12 bases between them. This CDR3 is 13 amino acids long. Germline assignment: CDR1 MNHEY and CDR2 SVGAGI.

The V call is TRBV19, the J call TRBJ2-1; TRBD2 matches at 9 bases. The CDR3 runs 15 residues. V lost 5 bases, J lost 3 bases, and 5 bases stayed unmatched. Germline-derived CDR1 and CDR2 are LNHDA and SQIVND (reference sequence). The CDR3: CASSLSGSGYNEQFF. As DNA, the CDR3 is TGTGCCAGTAGTCTTAGCGGGAGTGGCTACAATGAGCAGTTCTTC. The entire variable domain, with the rest obtained from reference TRBV19 and TRBJ2-1, is as follows: DGGITQSPKYLFRKEGQNVTLSCEQNLNHDAMYWYRQDPGQGLRLIYYSQIVNDFQKGDIAEGYSVSREKKESFPLTVTSAQKNPTAFYLCASSLSGSGYNEQFFGPGTRLTVL.

The V and J genes are TRBV29-1 and TRBJ2-7; possible D gene TRBD1, 5 bases. The V gene's germline CDR1 is SQVTM and CDR2 ANQGSEA. The CDR3 has 13 amino acids. The V end was cut by 4 bases, the J end by 0 bases, with 10 bases between. This chain's CDR3 is CSVATGASYEQYF. In DNA, the CDR3 is TGCAGCGTTGCTACAGGAGCCTCCTACGAGCAGTACTTC.

This clone was picked up one time. This chain joins TRBV11-3 and TRBJ2-3, with 8 bases aligning to TRBD2. Germline V CDR1 and CDR2: SGHNT, YENEEA. The V and J ends lost 0 bases and 4 bases, in that order; junction bases with no gene match: 3. The CDR3 runs 15 residues. The CDR3: CASSLDGRAADTQYF. CDR3 nucleotides: TGTGCCAGCAGCTTAGACGGGAGGGCCGCAGATACGCAGTATTTT.

The chain has TRBV6-5 and TRBJ2-5; D remains ambiguous. CDR1 MNHEY and CDR2 SVGAGI come from the germline V gene. V gave up 0 bases and J gave up 2 bases, with 7 bases separating them. The CDR3 totals 14 residues. The CDR3 is CASSYSTRQETQYF. The CDR3 region has the DNA TGTGCCAGCAGTTACTCGACCAGACAAGAGACCCAGTACTTC.

This clone counts as medium-sized. CDR3 in amino acids: CSVSLAGSNTGELFF. CDR3 coding DNA: TGCAGCGTTTCCCTAGCGGGATCCAACACCGGGGAGCTGTTTTTT. This sequence joins TRBV29-1 and TRBJ2-2; 9 bases agree with TRBD2. Germline trimming cut 5 bases from V and 2 bases from J; bases unmatched to any gene: 6. The CDR3 runs 15 residues. Germline loops: CDR1 SQVTM, CDR2 ANQGSEA.

The chain has TRBV7-9 and TRBJ2-7; 7 nucleotides align to TRBD1. The length of the CDR3 is 16 residues. Germline CDR1 is SEHNR and CDR2 is FQNEAQ (reference sequence). V was clipped by 4 bases and J by 2 bases; unmatched bases: 11. In DNA, the CDR3 is TGTGCCAGCAGCTGGGCAGCGACAGGGACGGCCTACGAGCAGTACTTC. It is translated as CASSWAATGTAYEQYF. Full variable domain (missing parts from reference TRBV7-9 and TRBJ2-7): DTGVSQNPRHKITKRGQNVTFRCDPISEHNRLYWYRQTLGQGPEFLTYFQNEAQLEKSRLLSDRFSAERPKGSFSTLEIQRTEQGDSAMYLCASSWAATGTAYEQYFGPGTRLTVT.

The chain joins TRBV28 to TRBJ2-2; 12 nucleotides match TRBD2. The CDR3 spans 18 residues. The J segment lost 1 base and the V segment lost 2 bases, leaving 5 bases of the junction unmatched. Germline V gene lookup returns CDR1 MDHEN and CDR2 SYDVKM. The CDR3 DNA is TGTGCCAGCAGTTTACGGCTAGCGGGAGGGTTGAACACCGGGGAGCTGTTTTTT. It is translated as CASSLRLAGGLNTGELFF.